This T cell receptor (beta chain) was retrieved from a study of T cell changes during pregnancy in multiple sclerosis. Clones were read by immunoSEQ multiplex PCR, and TCRdb kept only the in-frame ones, dropping some. The table lists some 81,000 clones, 90% to 95% of them singletons, with 2.5% to 3% in the top ten. The CDR3 covers 14 residues. The V segment lost 2 bases and the J segment 6 bases; nucleotides outside the gene matches: 5. Germline V gene lookup returns CDR1 SGHDT and CDR2 YYEEEE. This TCR was sampled from a female donor in good health, enrolled as a control in a pregnancy study. This material consisted of peripheral blood, taken after pregnancy. The chain joins TRBV5-6 to TRBJ2-7; 10 positions agree with TRBD1. Written as DNA, the CDR3 is TGTGCCAGCAGCTTCGACAGGGGGCAGGGCGAGCAGTACTTC. It translates to CASSFDRGQGEQYF.